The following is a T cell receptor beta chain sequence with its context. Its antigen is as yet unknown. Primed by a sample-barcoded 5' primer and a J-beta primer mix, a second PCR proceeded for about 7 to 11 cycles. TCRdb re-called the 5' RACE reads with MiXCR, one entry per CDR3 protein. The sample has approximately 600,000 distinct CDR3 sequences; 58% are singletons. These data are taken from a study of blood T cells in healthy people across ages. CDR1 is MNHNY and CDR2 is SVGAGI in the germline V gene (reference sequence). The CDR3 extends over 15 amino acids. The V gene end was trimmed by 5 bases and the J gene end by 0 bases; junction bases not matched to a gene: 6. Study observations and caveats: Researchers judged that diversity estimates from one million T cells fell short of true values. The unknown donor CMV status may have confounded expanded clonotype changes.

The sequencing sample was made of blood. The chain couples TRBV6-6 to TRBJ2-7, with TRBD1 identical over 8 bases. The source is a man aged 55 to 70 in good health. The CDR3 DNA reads TGTGCCAGCAGTGATCGGACAGGGAGCTCCTACGAGCAGTACTTC. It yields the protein CASSDRTGSSYEQYF.